The 17 T cell receptor beta chains below all came from one sample that was sequenced in a study of tumor-infiltrating lymphocytes in primary liver carcinoma. The input was approximately 500 ng total RNA; TCR beta cDNA was made from it with a constant-region primer. Three nested multiplex PCR rounds, a slightly modified ARM-PCR method, built the TCR beta libraries. The two initial PCR rounds, about 9 cycles each, used TRBV1-TRBV30 forward and C-beta reverse primers. From the multiplex PCR reads, TCRdb called clonotypes with MiXCR, one entry per CDR3 protein. Altogether 200,000 or so distinct CDR3 sequences are present, 65% being singletons, with the ten largest covering 6% to 8.5%. Researchers drew blood RNA from unsorted whole blood and extracted germline DNA as well. Source material: peripheral blood. All receptors derive from a woman aged 60-75 years with primary liver carcinoma and hepatitis B virus infection.

A remark on this clonotype: One end of the junction fails to match germline, which may point to a read error. The chain uses TRBV29-1 and TRBJ2-5, with 10 positions matching TRBD2. The CDR3 consists of 13 residues. The germline gives CDR1 SQVTM, CDR2 ANQGSEA. The CDR3 bases are TGCAGCGTTGAGCTAGCGGGAGTGGAGAGCCAGTACTTC. Encoded protein: CSVELAGVESQYF. The full variable domain, with the rest looked up from reference TRBV29-1 and TRBJ2-5, is SAVISQKPSRDICQRGTSLTIQCQVDSQVTMMFWYRQQPGQSLTLIATANQGSEATYESGFVIDKFPISRPNLTFSTLTVSNMSPEDSSIYLCSVELAGVESQYFGPGTRLLVL.

This clonotype occurred many times. V is TRBV6-5 and J is TRBJ2-2; 9 bases line up with TRBD1. V lost 5 bases and J lost 4; bases outside the gene matches: 2. The germline CDR1 and CDR2 sequences are MNHEY and SVGAGI. The CDR3 spans 14 residues. The DNA for the CDR3 is TGTGCCAGCAGTGGACAGGGGAGCACCGGGGAGCTGTTTTTT. It translates to CASSGQGSTGELFF.

This clonotype occurred a few times. The chain carries TRBV5-1 and TRBJ2-7; a possible D gene is TRBD2 (7 bases). Trimming left V 0 bases short and J 5 bases short, with 9 bases between. Germline CDR1 SGHRS, CDR2 YFSETQ. The CDR3 is made up of 13 amino acids. In nucleotides, the CDR3 is TGCGCCAGCAGCTTGGAAGGGGGGGACGAGCAGTACTTC. Translating gives CASSLEGGDEQYF.

A few counts support this clonotype. The chain carries TRBV28 and TRBJ2-5; unclear D gene. Germline-derived CDR1 and CDR2 are MDHEN and SYDVKM. The V and J ends lost 7 bases and 1 base respectively, with 10 bases between them. The CDR3 spans 13 residues. This chain's CDR3 is CASNPNTQETQYF. In DNA, the CDR3 is TGTGCCAGCAATCCGAACACCCAAGAGACCCAGTACTTC. The whole variable domain, remainder taken from reference TRBV28 and TRBJ2-5, is DVKVTQSSRYLVKRTGEKVFLECVQDMDHENMFWYRQDPGLGLRLIYFSYDVKMKEKGDIPEGYSVSREKKERFSLILESASTNQTSMYLCASNPNTQETQYFGPGTRLLVL.

Points on this clonotype: Without the conserved terminal phenylalanine or tryptophan, this CDR3 likely stems from a read error. Because the CDR3's place on the DNA is in doubt, the DNA is left out and the CDR3 is given as listed by TCRdb. The gene calls are TRBV28 and TRBJ2-2. Both ends counted, the CDR3 spans 12 residues. The germline CDR1 and CDR2 sequences are MDHEN and SYDVKM. The CDR3: CASGRTPGSCFL.

The rearrangement links TRBV29-1 to TRBJ2-3; weak D call: TRBD1 (6 bases). V gave up 7 bases and J gave up 9 bases, with 14 bases separating them. The CDR3 is made up of 11 amino acids. CDR1 is SQVTM, CDR2 ANQGSEA, per germline. This CDR3 reads CSGTQGSTQYF. DNA for the CDR3: TGCAGCGGAACCCAGGGGTCCACGCAGTATTTT.

A remark on this clonotype: One junction end does not reproduce the germline sequence, and a read error may be involved. The chain recombines TRBV29-1 with TRBJ2-5; D may correspond to TRBD1 or TRBD2 (5 bases each). This CDR3 region has 15 residues. The germline gives CDR1 SQVTM, CDR2 ANQGSEA. The CDR3: CSVLPLVISQGTKYF. In nucleotides, the CDR3 is TGCAGCGTTCTACCTCTGGTGATTAGTCAAGGGACCAAGTACTTC.

Ten or more counts support this clonotype. The chain is built from TRBV29-1 and TRBJ2-3; D is unresolved. The CDR3 is 12 residues long. Germline V CDR1 and CDR2: SQVTM, ANQGSEA. V was cut by 3 bases and J by 4 bases, with 8 bases left in between. CDR3 amino acids: CSVDGEADTQYF. The CDR3 DNA sequence: TGCAGCGTTGACGGTGAAGCAGATACGCAGTATTTT.

The V gene is TRBV5-1, the J gene TRBJ1-4, with D perhaps matching TRBD1 (6 bases). Per germline, CDR1 SGHRS and CDR2 YFSETQ. Between the trimmed V and J ends, which lost 8 bases and 5 bases, there was a span of 19 bases. There are 15 residues in the CDR3. The CDR3 sequence is CASSKGHELNEKLFF. In DNA, the CDR3 is TGCGCCAGTAGCAAGGGACACGAGCTAAATGAAAAACTGTTTTTT.

This clonotype was observed a handful of times. This chain uses TRBV2 with TRBJ2-1, with D possibly matching TRBD1 (5 bases). The V end lost 6 bases, the J end lost 0 bases, and 9 bases lay between the germline ends. Germline V gene lookup returns CDR1 SNHLY and CDR2 FYNNEI. The CDR3 has 14 residues. In nucleotides, the CDR3 is TGTGCCAGCAGCGGCAGGGACTCCTACAATGAGCAGTTCTTC. Translating it yields CASSGRDSYNEQFF.

The chain employs TRBV28 and TRBJ2-7; D gene unclear. CDR3 length equals 13 residues. Germline loops: CDR1 MDHEN, CDR2 SYDVKM. The V gene lost 5 bases and the J gene lost 2 bases, with 10 bases spanning the gap. For the CDR3, the DNA is TGTGCCAGCAGTACTGAGACCCCCTACGAGCAGTACTTC. It specifies CASSTETPYEQYF.

A word on this clonotype: A read error is possible here, since a much larger clone lies one base away. The chain combines TRBV12-3 or TRBV12-4 with TRBJ2-6; no reliable D call. The CDR3 has 12 residues. In DNA form, the CDR3 reads TGTGTCAGCTTATCTGGGGCCAACGTCCTGACTTTC. It translates to CVSLSGANVLTF.

In regard to this clonotype: This sequence may be a read error, since a much larger clone differs from it by one base. The V call is TRBV6-5, the J call TRBJ2-2, with D possibly TRBD2 on 5 matching bases. Germline V gives CDR1 MNHEY, CDR2 SVGAGI. The CDR3 loop spans 14 amino acids. CDR3 protein: CASSSGVETGELLF. In DNA form, the CDR3 reads TGTGCCAGCAGTTCCGGGGTAGAAACCGGGGAGCTGCTTTTT.

Remarks on this clonotype: A read error may produce the germline difference seen at one junction end. The V call is TRBV2, the J call TRBJ2-2; tentatively, D is TRBD1 (7 bases). Germline assignment: CDR1 SNHLY and CDR2 FYNNEI. The CDR3 is made up of 12 amino acids. Here the CDR3 DNA reads TGTGCCACCATGGAGGGGGCCGGAGAGCTGTTTTTT. The encoded protein is CATMEGAGELFF. The variable domain in full, with the rest retrieved from reference TRBV2 and TRBJ2-2, is EPEVTQTPSHQVTQMGQEVILRCVPISNHLYFYWYRQILGQKVEFLVSFYNNEISEKSEIFDDQFSVERPDGSNFTLKIRSTKLEDSAMYFCATMEGAGELFFGEGSRLTVL.

The chain recombines TRBV6-6 with TRBJ2-3; D unresolved. Germline CDR1 is MNHNY and CDR2 is SVGAGI (reference sequence). The CDR3 contains 17 residues. The V end was cut by 5 bases, the J end by 0 bases, with 18 bases between. The CDR3: CASSTGPEKTSTDTQYF. The CDR3 DNA reads TGTGCCAGCAGTACCGGCCCCGAAAAGACTAGCACAGATACGCAGTATTTT.

This clonotype was seen at least ten times. The V call is TRBV5-1, the J call TRBJ2-3; 12 positions match TRBD2. Germline V CDR1 and CDR2: SGHRS, YFSETQ. Trimming removed 4 bases from V and 0 bases from J; junction bases left unmatched: 3. CDR3 length: 16 residues. CDR3 sequence reads: CASSTGTSGSTDTQYF. CDR3 in DNA: TGCGCCAGCAGCACCGGGACTAGCGGGAGCACAGATACGCAGTATTTT.

Worth noting for this clonotype: This may stem from a read error, because a much larger clone lies one nucleotide away. V gene TRBV7-8 combines with J gene TRBJ1-5; D is uncertain. CDR3 length equals 16 residues. Germline V CDR1 and CDR2: SGHVS, FQNEAQ. This CDR3 reads CASSLLPGRTNQSQHF. The CDR3 DNA is TGTGCCAGCAGCCTTTTGCCGGGCAGAACAAATCAGTCCCAGCATTTT.